The 31 T cell receptor beta chains below come from one sample, sequenced in a study of T cell clones after liver transplantation. TCRdb's copy holds only in-frame clones and misses some; the assay was immunoSEQ multiplex PCR. The sample records 98,000 or so clones, 82% being singletons. The sequencing here drew on CD4+ T cells from blood, taken before liver transplant. The source of these receptors is a human donor who received a liver transplant.

The rearrangement uses TRBV7-3 and TRBJ2-6; 7 nucleotides line up with TRBD1. Germline loops: CDR1 SGHTA, CDR2 FQGTGA. This CDR3 is 19 amino acids long. Trimming took 0 bases from V and 4 from J; bases not matched to a gene: 12. The CDR3 reads CASSLTNPGQLLGANVLTF. CDR3 nucleotide sequence: TGTGCCAGCAGCTTAACGAACCCGGGACAGCTCTTAGGGGCCAACGTCCTGACTTTC. The whole variable domain, filled in from reference TRBV7-3 and TRBJ2-6, reads GAGVSQTPSNKVTEKGKYVELRCDPISGHTALYWYRQSLGQGPEFLIYFQGTGAADDSGLPNDRFFAVRPEGSVSTLKIQRTERGDSAVYLCASSLTNPGQLLGANVLTFGAGSRLTVL.

The chain employs TRBV27 and TRBJ2-3; a possible D gene is TRBD2 (5 bases). CDR3 length: 13 residues. Germline V gives CDR1 MNHEY, CDR2 SMNVEV (reference sequence). Trimming stripped 6 bases from V and 1 base from J, with 8 bases between. For the CDR3, the DNA is TGTGCCAGCAGCCTGGAGGGCACAGATACGCAGTATTTT. Residues: CASSLEGTDTQYF.

V gene TRBV7-6 combines with J gene TRBJ2-1; 9 positions match TRBD2. The V gene end was trimmed by 2 bases and the J gene end by 7 bases; junction bases not matched to a gene: 9. Germline V CDR1 and CDR2: SGHVS, FNYEAQ. The CDR3 covers 16 residues. For the CDR3, the DNA is TGTGCCAGCAGCTTAAGTCTTAGCGGGGGTGTGAATGAGCAGTTCTTC. Amino acids: CASSLSLSGGVNEQFF.

The chain joins TRBV7-2 to TRBJ2-7; D is tentatively TRBD1 or TRBD2 (5 bases each). This CDR3 has 12 amino acids. V was pared by 3 bases and J by 6 bases, with 9 bases between. Looked up from germline, CDR1 is SGHTA and CDR2 is FQGNSA. CDR3 in amino acids: CASSFGAGEQYF. The CDR3 DNA is TGTGCCAGCAGCTTTGGGGCGGGCGAGCAGTACTTC.

The chain employs TRBV29-1 and TRBJ2-6; D is unresolved. With 5 bases removed from V and 5 bases from J, the gap between germline ends came to 22 bases. CDR1 is SQVTM, CDR2 ANQGSEA, per germline. The CDR3 runs 17 residues. In DNA, the CDR3 is TGCAGCGTTAGTCTAAAACTCATACAAAGTCGGGCCAACGTCCTGACTTTC. Its protein is CSVSLKLIQSRANVLTF.

This sequence joins TRBV4-2 and TRBJ2-3, with 13 bases fitting TRBD2. The germline CDR1 and CDR2 sequences are LGHNA and YNFKEQ. This CDR3 has 18 amino acids. V was pared by 5 bases and J by 3 bases, with 11 bases of the junction left unmatched. The CDR3 reads CASSSWTSGRVATDTQYF. CDR3 sequence (DNA): TGTGCCAGCAGCTCGTGGACTAGCGGGAGAGTAGCGACAGATACGCAGTATTTT.

The chain couples TRBV6-6 to TRBJ2-5; D not certain. Trimming shortened V by 2 bases and J by 1 base, and 11 bases separated the two germline ends. In germline, CDR1 is MNHNY, CDR2 SVGAGI (reference sequence). The CDR3 is 15 residues long. The CDR3 sequence: CASSYTSNRQETQYF. In DNA, the CDR3 is TGTGCCAGCAGTTACACCTCAAACCGCCAAGAGACCCAGTACTTC.

The chain combines TRBV28 with TRBJ1-2; tentatively, D is TRBD1 (6 bases). The CDR3 has 13 residues. The germline V gene has CDR1 MDHEN and CDR2 SYDVKM. The ends were cut back, 2 bases at V and 8 bases at J, with 12 bases in the middle. CDR3 DNA sequence: TGTGCCAGCAGTTTAAGGGGGACTGCAGGCTACACCTTC. Its translation is CASSLRGTAGYTF.

This sequence joins TRBV11-2 and TRBJ2-7, with 7 positions matching TRBD1. Germline V CDR1 and CDR2: SGHAT, FQNNGV. The CDR3 runs 14 residues. V gave up 4 bases and J gave up 3 bases; unmatched junction bases: 6. DNA of the CDR3: TGTGCCAGCAGCTCAGACAGGGCTAACTACGAGCAGTACTTC. It translates to CASSSDRANYEQYF. Supplemented by reference TRBV11-2 and TRBJ2-7, the full variable domain reads EAGVAQSPRYKIIEKRQSVAFWCNPISGHATLYWYQQILGQGPKLLIQFQNNGVVDDSQLPKDRFSAERLKGVDSTLKIQPAKLEDSAVYLCASSSDRANYEQYFGPGTRLTVT.

This chain joins TRBV7-9 and TRBJ2-1; the match to TRBD1 covers 8 bases. The CDR3 has 16 amino acids. The V and J ends lost 3 bases and 9 bases, in that order; junction bases with no gene match: 13. CDR1 is SEHNR and CDR2 is FQNEAQ in the germline V gene (reference sequence). In nucleotides, the CDR3 is TGTGCCAGCAGCTTCCCCCAGGGGGCGAGGGGCGGTGAGCAGTTCTTC. Translated, it gives CASSFPQGARGGEQFF.

This chain connects TRBV19 to TRBJ1-6; perhaps TRBD1 as D (5 bases). Germline V gene lookup returns CDR1 LNHDA and CDR2 SQIVND (reference sequence). The CDR3 loop spans 13 amino acids. V shed 10 bases and J shed 10 bases, with 17 bases lying between them. CDR3 protein: CATNQGMGSPLHF. The CDR3 DNA reads TGTGCCACCAACCAGGGAATGGGCTCACCCCTCCACTTT.

This clone was observed a few times. The chain recombines TRBV29-1 with TRBJ1-2, with 9 bases lining up with TRBD1. Germline V gene data show CDR1 as SQVTM and CDR2 as ANQGSEA. The CDR3 loop spans 13 amino acids. The V segment lost 4 bases and the J segment 13 bases; nucleotides outside the gene matches: 13. The CDR3 nucleotides are TGCAGCGTTGGGGTCGGACAGGGGCCCCTCTTCACCTTC. Amino acids: CSVGVGQGPLFTF.

The chain uses TRBV5-5 and TRBJ2-7; D uncertain. In germline, CDR1 is SGHKS, CDR2 YYEKEE (reference sequence). The CDR3 runs to 12 residues. With 4 bases removed from V and 3 bases from J, the gap between germline ends came to 8 bases. The CDR3 DNA reads TGTGCCAGCAGCAAAAATGACTACGAGCAGTACTTC. It codes for CASSKNDYEQYF.

The V gene is TRBV9, the J gene TRBJ2-7, with 7 positions matching TRBD1. The CDR3 contains 16 residues. CDR1 and CDR2 from the germline V gene are SGDLS and YYNGEE. Unmatched junction bases numbered 15, after V lost 2 bases and J lost 7 bases. This CDR3 is CASSVGDSHYAWEQYF. CDR3 nucleotides: TGTGCCAGCAGCGTCGGGGACAGCCATTACGCATGGGAGCAGTACTTC.

The count of this clone is one. The chain couples TRBV5-1 to TRBJ2-7; tentatively, D is TRBD1 (7 bases). Germline values: CDR1 SGHRS, CDR2 YFSETQ. The CDR3 totals 14 residues. V gave up 2 bases and J gave up 5 bases, with 14 bases separating them. DNA of the CDR3: TGCGCCAGCAGCTTTGAGACAGGGAGGAACGAGCAGTACTTC. Protein sequence: CASSFETGRNEQYF.

The J gene is TRBJ2-7, the V gene TRBV10-2, with D tentatively TRBD1 (6 bases). From germline, CDR1 is WSHSY and CDR2 SAAADI. The V end lost 3 bases, the J end lost 7 bases, and 13 bases lay between the germline ends. The CDR3 covers 13 residues. This chain's CDR3 is CASSDLGRGEQYF. The CDR3, as DNA: TGCGCCAGCAGTGATTTGGGAAGGGGGGAGCAGTACTTC.

The V and J genes are TRBV27 and TRBJ2-2; a weak D match, TRBD1 (5 bases). The germline V gene encodes CDR1 MNHEY and CDR2 SMNVEV (reference sequence). This CDR3 has 15 amino acids. Trimming left V 5 bases short and J 2 bases short, with 12 bases between. The CDR3 here is CASSHPTVNTGELFF. Written as DNA, the CDR3 is TGTGCCAGCAGTCACCCGACAGTAAACACCGGGGAGCTGTTTTTT.

The V gene is TRBV7-6, the J gene TRBJ1-1, with 8 bases identical to TRBD1. The V gene end was trimmed by 4 bases and the J gene end by 1 base; junction bases not matched to a gene: 2. This CDR3 comprises 14 residues. Looked up from germline, CDR1 is SGHVS and CDR2 is FNYEAQ. The chain's CDR3 is CASSSGQGNTEAFF. CDR3 DNA sequence: TGTGCCAGCAGCTCAGGACAGGGGAACACTGAAGCTTTCTTT.

The V and J genes are TRBV20-1 and TRBJ1-1; D remains ambiguous. The germline V and J ends were trimmed by 7 bases and 6 bases, with 3 bases remaining between them. This CDR3 contains 8 residues. The germline V gene encodes CDR1 DFQATT and CDR2 SNEGSKA (reference sequence). CDR3 in amino acids: CSVPEAFF. The CDR3 DNA reads TGCAGTGTCCCTGAAGCTTTCTTT.

About this clone itself: Other DNA sequences within the sample encode an identical CDR3. The genes are TRBV18 and TRBJ1-5; D call uncertain. The V end lost 3 bases, the J end lost 0 bases, and 6 bases lay between the germline ends. The CDR3 length is 14 residues. Germline CDR1 and CDR2: KGHSH and LQKENI. In DNA, the CDR3 is TGTGCCAGCTCACCCGACAATAGCAATCAGCCCCAGCATTTT. The encoded protein is CASSPDNSNQPQHF.

The chain carries TRBV5-4 and TRBJ2-1; 11 nucleotides agree with TRBD2. This CDR3 has 15 amino acids. Germline V gene sequence: CDR1 SGHNT, CDR2 YYREEE (reference sequence). After removal of 4 bases from V and 2 bases from J, the junction contained 2 bases not matched to a gene. CDR3 in DNA: TGTGCCAGCAGCCTTAGCGGGAGGGCCTACAATGAGCAGTTCTTC. This encodes CASSLSGRAYNEQFF.

The rearrangement uses TRBV5-6 and TRBJ2-7; 9 positions agree with TRBD1. The trim removed 4 bases at V and 4 bases at J, leaving 6 bases unmatched. This CDR3 region has 14 residues. Germline V CDR1 and CDR2: SGHDT, YYEEEE. The CDR3 nucleotides are TGTGCCAGCAGCGACGGGACAGGGACATACGAGCAGTACTTC. Translating gives CASSDGTGTYEQYF.

The chain has TRBV5-1 and TRBJ1-1; 8 positions match TRBD1. The trim removed 0 bases at V and 7 bases at J, leaving 8 bases unmatched. Germline V lookup: CDR1 SGHRS, CDR2 YFSETQ. The CDR3 is made up of 15 amino acids. CDR3 in amino acids: CASSLVVTGGHEAFF. CDR3 bases: TGCGCCAGCAGCTTGGTTGTCACAGGGGGGCATGAAGCTTTCTTT.

This rearrangement joins TRBV2 to TRBJ1-1; D call uncertain. Germline values: CDR1 SNHLY, CDR2 FYNNEI. With 1 base removed from V and 12 bases from J, the gap between germline ends came to 12 bases. The CDR3 spans 12 residues. CDR3 amino acids: CASSEVQGRPFF. CDR3 DNA sequence: TGTGCCAGCAGTGAAGTGCAAGGGCGGCCTTTCTTT.

This clone has a single count. The chain is built from TRBV5-4 and TRBJ2-5; D is perhaps TRBD1 (6 bases). There are 15 residues in the CDR3. Deletions cut 1 base from V and 5 bases from J, with 15 bases between. Germline lookup yields CDR1 SGHNT and CDR2 YYREEE (reference sequence). CDR3 loop: CASSLLAGQTETQYF. In DNA form, the CDR3 reads TGTGCCAGCAGCTTGTTGGCTGGACAGACGGAGACCCAGTACTTC.

This clone was counted a single time. V usage is TRBV29-1 and J usage is TRBJ2-3; 11 bases fit TRBD2. The CDR3 is 18 residues long. Trimming removed 3 bases from V and 0 bases from J; junction bases left unmatched: 11. Per germline, CDR1 SQVTM and CDR2 ANQGSEA. CDR3 residues: CSVDGQSGTSGSTDTQYF. CDR3 nucleotide sequence: TGCAGCGTTGATGGGCAGTCGGGGACTAGCGGTAGCACAGATACGCAGTATTTT.

This chain links TRBV30 with TRBJ1-1; D is uncertain. From germline, CDR1 is GTSNPN and CDR2 SVGIG (reference sequence). V was pared by 3 bases and J by 0 bases, with 17 bases between. This CDR3 has 16 residues. DNA for the CDR3: TGTGCCTGGAGATGGTCTAGGCCGGAGGTGAACACTGAAGCTTTCTTT. It is translated as CAWRWSRPEVNTEAFF.

CDR3 sequence reads: CASSQDRLQTSNTEAFF. The CDR3 DNA reads TGCGCCAGCAGCCAAGATCGCTTACAGACAAGTAACACTGAAGCTTTCTTT. V gene TRBV4-1 combines with J gene TRBJ1-1; D uncertain. Germline V gene sequence: CDR1 MGHRA, CDR2 YSYEKL. The V end lost 0 bases, the J end lost 2 bases, and 16 bases lay between the germline ends. This CDR3 has 17 amino acids.

This chain connects TRBV2 to TRBJ1-1; 7 bases agree with TRBD1. J lost 10 bases, V lost 7 bases, and 18 bases had no gene match. CDR1 is SNHLY and CDR2 is FYNNEI in the germline V gene. CDR3 length equals 15 residues. CDR3 sequence: CASTLGSDRAAGAFF. The CDR3 DNA follows: TGTGCCAGCACCCTTGGTTCAGACAGGGCAGCGGGAGCTTTCTTT.

The chain links TRBV18 to TRBJ2-5; TRBD1 aligns across 9 bases. J gave up 4 bases and V 3 bases, and 6 bases lay outside the gene matches. Germline lookup yields CDR1 KGHSH and CDR2 LQKENI. The CDR3 consists of 15 residues. CDR3 DNA sequence: TGTGCCAGCTCACCTAGGGACAGGGTAATAGAGACCCAGTACTTC. It encodes CASSPRDRVIETQYF. The entire variable domain, with the rest obtained from reference TRBV18 and TRBJ2-5, is as follows: NAGVMQNPRHLVRRRGQEARLRCSPMKGHSHVYWYRQLPEEGLKFMVYLQKENIIDESGMPKERFSAEFPKEGPSILRIQQVVRGDSAAYFCASSPRDRVIETQYFGPGTRLLVL.

This clone was detected only a few times. The DNA of the CDR3 is TGTGCCAGCAGCTTAACAGGGGATGAGCAGTTCTTC. It is translated as CASSLTGDEQFF. This chain joins TRBV7-9 and TRBJ2-1, with 7 bases that match TRBD1. V shed 2 bases, J shed 8 bases, and the junction held 0 bases outside the gene matches. Germline V lookup: CDR1 SEHNR, CDR2 FQNEAQ (reference sequence). This CDR3 contains 12 residues.